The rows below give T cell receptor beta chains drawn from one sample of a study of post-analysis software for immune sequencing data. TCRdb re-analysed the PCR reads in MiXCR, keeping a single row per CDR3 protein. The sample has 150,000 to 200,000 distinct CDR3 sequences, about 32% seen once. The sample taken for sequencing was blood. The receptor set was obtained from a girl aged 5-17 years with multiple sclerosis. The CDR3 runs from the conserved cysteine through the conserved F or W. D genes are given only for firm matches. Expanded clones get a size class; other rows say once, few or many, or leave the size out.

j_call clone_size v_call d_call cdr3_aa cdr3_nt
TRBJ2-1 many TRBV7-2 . CASSGIMRRAYNEQFF TGTGCCAGCAGCGGGATCATGAGGAGGGCCTACAATGAGCAGTTCTTC
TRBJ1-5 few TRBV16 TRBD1 CASSQLATGSQPQHF TGTGCCAGCAGCCAATTAGCGACAGGGAGTCAGCCCCAGCATTTT
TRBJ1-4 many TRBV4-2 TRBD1 CASSTDRDEEKLFF TGTGCCAGCAGCACGGACAGGGATGAAGAAAAACTGTTTTTT
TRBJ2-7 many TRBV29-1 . CSVATDSYEQYF TGCAGCGTTGCAACGGACTCCTACGAGCAGTACTTC
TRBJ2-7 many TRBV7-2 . CASGRDFSYEQYF TGTGCCAGCGGAAGGGACTTCTCCTACGAGCAGTACTTC
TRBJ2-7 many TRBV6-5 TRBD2 CASSYPGTTAYEQYF TGTGCCAGCAGTTACCCCGGGACTACAGCCTACGAGCAGTACTTC
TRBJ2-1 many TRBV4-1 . CASSRGASYNEQFF TGCGCCAGCAGCCGAGGCGCGTCCTACAATGAGCAGTTCTTC
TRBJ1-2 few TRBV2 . CARVVQDGANYGYTF TGTGCCCGTGTAGTCCAGGACGGAGCTAACTATGGCTACACCTTC
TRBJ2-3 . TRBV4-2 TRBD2 CASSQDGIAGGLQDTQYF TGTGCCAGCAGCCAAGATGGGATAGCGGGAGGGCTTCAAGATACGCAGTATTTT
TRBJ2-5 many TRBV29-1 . CSVTGRTQETQYF TGCAGCGTCACGGGGCGGACCCAAGAGACCCAGTACTTC
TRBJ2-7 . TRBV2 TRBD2 CVSSRLAGVLSYEQYF TGTGTCAGCAGTAGACTAGCGGGCGTGCTCTCCTACGAGCAGTACTTC
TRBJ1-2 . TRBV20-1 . CSADDGNYGYTF TGCAGTGCTGACGACGGTAACTATGGCTACACCTTC
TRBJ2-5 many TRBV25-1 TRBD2 CASSVSGRSETQYF TGTGCCAGCAGTGTTAGCGGGAGATCGGAGACCCAGTACTTC
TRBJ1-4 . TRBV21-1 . CASSFPGRQVCNRTNEKLFF TGTGCCAGCAGCTTCCCGGGCCGACAGGTCTGCAACAGGACTAATGAAAAACTGTTTTTT
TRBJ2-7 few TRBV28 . CASSLGGAHLYEQYF TGTGCCAGCAGTTTAGGGGGAGCGCACCTCTACGAGCAGTACTTC
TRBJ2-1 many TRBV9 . CASSFRWDDDPYNEQFF TGTGCCAGCAGCTTCAGATGGGACGACGACCCCTACAATGAGCAGTTCTTC
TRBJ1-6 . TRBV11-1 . CASSLVRAETSPLHF TGTGCCAGCAGCTTAGTAAGGGCAGAGACTTCACCCCTCCACTTT
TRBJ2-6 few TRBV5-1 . CASSLGWVRSGANVLTF TGCGCCAGCAGCTTGGGCTGGGTTCGATCTGGGGCCAACGTCCTGACTTTC
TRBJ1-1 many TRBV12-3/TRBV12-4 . CASSLLGMNTEAFF TGTGCCAGCAGTTTACTGGGGATGAACACTGAAGCTTTCTTT
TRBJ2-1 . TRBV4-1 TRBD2 CASSQLASGRAGSSYNEQFF TGCGCCAGCAGCCAACTCGCTAGCGGGAGGGCCGGGAGCTCCTACAATGAGCAGTTCTTC
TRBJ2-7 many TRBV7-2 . CASSRAYEQYF TGTGCCAGCAGTCGGGCCTACGAGCAGTACTTC
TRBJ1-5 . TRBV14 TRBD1 CASSPGQLDQPQHF TGTGCCAGCAGCCCGGGACAGCTGGATCAGCCCCAGCATTTT
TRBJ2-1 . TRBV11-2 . CASNTVDEQFF TGTGCCAGCAACACAGTCGATGAGCAGTTCTTC
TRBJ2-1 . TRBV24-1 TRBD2 CATSGAGGYNEQFF TGTGCCACCTCCGGGGCGGGAGGGTACAATGAGCAGTTCTTC
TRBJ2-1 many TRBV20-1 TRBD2 CSARDQREPYNEQFF TGCAGTGCTAGAGATCAGCGGGAGCCCTACAATGAGCAGTTCTTC
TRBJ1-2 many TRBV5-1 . CASSETGRGYTF TGCGCCAGCAGCGAAACAGGGCGCGGCTACACCTTC
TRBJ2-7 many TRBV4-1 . CASSPGGTGHWYYEQYF TGCGCCAGCAGCCCCGGGGGCACAGGGCATTGGTACTACGAGCAGTACTTC
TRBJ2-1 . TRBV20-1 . CSARDTRSTYNEQFF TGCAGTGCTAGAGATACGCGATCCACCTACAATGAGCAGTTCTTC
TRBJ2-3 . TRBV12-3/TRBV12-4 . CASSLALQDTQYF TGTGCCAGCAGTTTAGCTCTGCAAGATACGCAGTATTTT
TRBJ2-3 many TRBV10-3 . CAIQDSSVTDTQYF TGTGCCATACAGGACTCTAGCGTAACAGATACGCAGTATTTT
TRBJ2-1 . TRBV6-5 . CASRKLGGGEQFF TGTGCCAGCAGAAAGTTAGGTGGGGGTGAGCAGTTCTTC
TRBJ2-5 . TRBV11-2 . CASKEEVADYRETQYF TGTGCCAGCAAGGAGGAAGTAGCGGACTACAGGGAGACCCAGTACTTC
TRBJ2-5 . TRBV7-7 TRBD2 CASSLIPSGEGGETQYF TGTGCCAGCAGCTTAATCCCTAGCGGGGAAGGAGGAGAGACCCAGTACTTC
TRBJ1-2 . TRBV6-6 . CASSSPLDGANYGYTF TGTGCCAGCAGTTCCCCACTGGACGGAGCTAACTATGGCTACACCTTC
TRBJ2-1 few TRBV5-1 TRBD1 CASSLAGTGVILRYNEQFF TGCGCCAGCAGCCTGGCGGGGACAGGGGTGATACTACGGTACAATGAGCAGTTCTTC
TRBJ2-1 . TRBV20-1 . CSAPPLLVDIYNEQFF TGCAGTGCCCCCCCCCTTTTGGTGGACATTTACAATGAGCAGTTCTTC
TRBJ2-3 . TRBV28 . CASSLPRVVNTQYF TGTGCCAGCAGTTTACCCAGGGTTGTGAATACGCAGTATTTT
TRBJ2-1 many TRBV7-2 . CASSFWGEQFF TGTGCCAGCAGCTTTTGGGGTGAGCAGTTCTTC
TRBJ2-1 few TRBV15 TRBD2 CATSSRPTSGSSNEQFF TGTGCCACCAGCTCACGACCGACTAGCGGGAGCAGCAATGAGCAGTTCTTC
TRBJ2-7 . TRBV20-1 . CSARPLRDAYEQYF TGCAGTGCTAGGCCCCTGCGGGACGCCTACGAGCAGTACTTC
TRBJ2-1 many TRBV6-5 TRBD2 CASSYSIGTSGKDEQFF TGTGCCAGCAGTTACTCGATCGGGACTAGCGGGAAGGATGAGCAGTTCTTC
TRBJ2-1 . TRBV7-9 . CASSLTLGKNEQFF TGTGCCAGCAGCTTAACCTTAGGGAAGAATGAGCAGTTCTTC
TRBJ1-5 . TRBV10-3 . CAIRATGSNQPQHF TGTGCCATCCGGGCGACTGGGAGCAATCAGCCCCAGCATTTT
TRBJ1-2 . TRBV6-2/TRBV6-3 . CASGVLVYGYTF TGTGCCAGCGGCGTACTGGTCTATGGCTACACCTTC
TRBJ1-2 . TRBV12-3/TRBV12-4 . CASSLHGGQYGYTF TGTGCCAGCAGTTTACACGGGGGGCAGTATGGCTACACCTTC
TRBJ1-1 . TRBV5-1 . CASSLEQDTEAFF TGCGCCAGCAGTTTGGAGCAGGACACTGAAGCTTTCTTT
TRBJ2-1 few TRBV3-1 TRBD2 CASSPRLAGLQEQFF TGTGCCAGCAGCCCTCGTCTAGCGGGCCTTCAAGAGCAGTTCTTC
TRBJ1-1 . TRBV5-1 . CASSLAGSTEAFF TGCGCCAGCAGCTTGGCGGGGAGCACTGAAGCTTTCTTT
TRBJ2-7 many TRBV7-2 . CASSLGLAAYEQYF TGTGCCAGCAGCTTAGGGCTAGCAGCCTACGAGCAGTACTTC
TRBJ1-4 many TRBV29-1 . CSAKQGGAGEKLFF TGCAGCGCCAAACAGGGAGGGGCTGGTGAAAAACTGTTTTTT
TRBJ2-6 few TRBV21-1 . CASSKTQLITDSGANVLTF TGTGCCAGCAGCAAAACACAACTCATCACCGACTCTGGGGCCAACGTCCTGACTTTC
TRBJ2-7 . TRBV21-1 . CASRSLGLAEGAAYEQYF TGTGCCAGCAGGTCCCTCGGGCTAGCGGAAGGGGCCGCCTACGAGCAGTACTTC
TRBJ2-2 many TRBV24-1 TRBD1 CATRGTGDTGELFF TGTGCCACCAGAGGGACAGGGGACACCGGGGAGCTGTTTTTT
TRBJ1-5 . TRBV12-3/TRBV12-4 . CASSLENQPQHF TGTGCCAGCAGTTTGGAAAATCAGCCCCAGCATTTT
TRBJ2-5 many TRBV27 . CASSFFAGGRIETQYF TGTGCCAGCAGTTTTTTTGCTGGGGGAAGGATAGAGACCCAGTACTTC
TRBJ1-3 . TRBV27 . CASSLTPSGNTIYF TGTGCCAGCAGTTTGACCCCCTCTGGAAACACCATATATTTT
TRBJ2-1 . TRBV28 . CASRPTGLRYNEQFF TGTGCCAGCAGGCCGACGGGACTGAGATACAATGAGCAGTTCTTC
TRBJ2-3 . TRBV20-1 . CSALLRTDTQYF TGCAGTGCCCTACTAAGGACAGATACGCAGTATTTT